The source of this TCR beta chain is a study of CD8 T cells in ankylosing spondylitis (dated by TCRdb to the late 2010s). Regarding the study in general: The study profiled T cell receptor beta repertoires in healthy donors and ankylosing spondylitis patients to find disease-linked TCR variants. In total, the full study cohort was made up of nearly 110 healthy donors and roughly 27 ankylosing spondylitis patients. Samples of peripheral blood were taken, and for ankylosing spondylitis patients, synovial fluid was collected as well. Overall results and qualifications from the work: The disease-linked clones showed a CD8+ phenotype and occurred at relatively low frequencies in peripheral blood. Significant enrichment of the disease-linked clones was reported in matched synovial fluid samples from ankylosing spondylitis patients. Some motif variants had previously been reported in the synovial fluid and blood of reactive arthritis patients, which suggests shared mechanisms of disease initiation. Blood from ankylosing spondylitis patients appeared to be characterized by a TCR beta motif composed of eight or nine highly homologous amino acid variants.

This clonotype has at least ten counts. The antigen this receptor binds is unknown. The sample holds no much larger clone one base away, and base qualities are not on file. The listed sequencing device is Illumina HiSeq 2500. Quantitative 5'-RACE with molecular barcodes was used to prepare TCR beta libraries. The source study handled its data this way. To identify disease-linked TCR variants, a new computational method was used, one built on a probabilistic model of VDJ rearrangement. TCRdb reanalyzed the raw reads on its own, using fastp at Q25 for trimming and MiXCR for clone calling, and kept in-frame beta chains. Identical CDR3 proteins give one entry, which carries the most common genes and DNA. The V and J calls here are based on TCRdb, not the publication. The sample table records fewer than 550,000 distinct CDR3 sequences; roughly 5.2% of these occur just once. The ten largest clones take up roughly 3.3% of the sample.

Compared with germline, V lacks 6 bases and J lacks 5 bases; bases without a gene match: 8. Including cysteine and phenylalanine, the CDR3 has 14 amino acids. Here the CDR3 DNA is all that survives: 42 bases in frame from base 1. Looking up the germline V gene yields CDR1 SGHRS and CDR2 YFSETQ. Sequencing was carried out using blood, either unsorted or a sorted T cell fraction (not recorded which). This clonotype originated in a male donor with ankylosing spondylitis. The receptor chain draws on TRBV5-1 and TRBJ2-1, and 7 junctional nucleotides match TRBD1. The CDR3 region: CASTGTVINNEQFF. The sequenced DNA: TGCGCCAGCACCGGGACAGTTATTAACAATGAGCAGTTCTTC.